These 23 T cell receptor beta chains were sequenced from one sample in a study of T cell responses to AZD1222 COVID-19 vaccine. TCRdb keeps only in-frame clones here, not all; method: immunoSEQ multiplex PCR. The sample shows 95,000 to 110,000 clones, 86% of them seen only once. Sequencing used peripheral blood, obtained 28 days after the second dose of the MenACWY control vaccine. These receptors all come from an adult who received the MenACWY meningococcal vaccine as a control.

V usage is TRBV12-5 and J usage is TRBJ2-3; 8 nucleotides agree with TRBD2. The CDR3 is made up of 15 amino acids. Germline trimming cut 3 bases from V and 4 bases from J; bases unmatched to any gene: 6. Germline lookup yields CDR1 LGHNT and CDR2 FRNRAP. CDR3 region: CASGLGGGQADTQYF. In nucleotides, the CDR3 is TGTGCTAGTGGTTTAGGCGGGGGGCAGGCAGATACGCAGTATTTT.

The gene calls are TRBV14 and TRBJ2-7; D is possibly TRBD2 (6 bases). CDR1 is SGHDN, CDR2 FVKESK, per germline. With 6 bases removed from V and 4 bases from J, the gap between germline ends came to 10 bases. The CDR3 is made up of 12 amino acids. CDR3 bases: TGTGCCAGCAGATATGGGAGGTACGAGCAGTACTTC. Its translation: CASRYGRYEQYF. Full variable domain (missing parts from reference TRBV14 and TRBJ2-7): EAGVTQFPSHSVIEKGQTVTLRCDPISGHDNLYWYRRVMGKEIKFLLHFVKESKQDESGMPNNRFLAERTGGTYSTLKVQPAELEDSGVYFCASRYGRYEQYFGPGTRLTVT.

V is TRBV28 and J is TRBJ1-4; D is undetermined. Germline V gene data show CDR1 as MDHEN and CDR2 as SYDVKM. Trimming pared 5 bases from V and 8 bases from J, leaving 12 bases between. CDR3 length: 13 residues. CDR3: CASSLTWSEKLFF. CDR3 nucleotides: TGTGCCAGCAGTCTAACTTGGTCCGAAAAACTGTTTTTT.

The gene calls are TRBV15 and TRBJ2-7; tentative D call: TRBD2 (5 bases). The V gene's germline CDR1 is LNHNV and CDR2 YYDKDF (reference sequence). V gave up 3 bases and J gave up 4 bases, with 10 bases separating them. This CDR3 contains 13 residues. DNA for the CDR3: TGTGCCACCAGCAGCCCCGGGAAATACGAGCAGTACTTC. It encodes CATSSPGKYEQYF.

CDR3 in DNA: TGTGCCAGCAGCTTAACGGGGGCGACTAGCACAGATACGCAGTATTTT. This codes for CASSLTGATSTDTQYF. This chain connects TRBV7-3 to TRBJ2-3; perhaps TRBD1 as D (6 bases). Deletions cut 0 bases from V and 0 bases from J, with 10 bases between. The CDR3 has 16 residues. Germline V gene sequence: CDR1 SGHTA, CDR2 FQGTGA.

The chain couples TRBV20-1 to TRBJ2-5; unclear D gene. V was clipped by 3 bases and J by 2 bases, with 4 bases between them. CDR3 length equals 11 residues. The germline V gene has CDR1 DFQATT and CDR2 SNEGSKA (reference sequence). Here the CDR3 reads CSASLQETQYF. The CDR3 nucleotides are TGCAGTGCTAGTTTGCAAGAGACCCAGTACTTC.

CDR3 sequence (DNA): TGTGCCAGCGGTTCGATCCGGCGAGGGGAAAAACTGTTTTTT. Its protein is CASGSIRRGEKLFF. The rearrangement links TRBV21-1 to TRBJ1-4. TRBV21-1 is designated a pseudogene. This CDR3 has 14 residues.

In nucleotides, the CDR3 is TGTGCCAGCAGCCCCTCCTTAAACACCGGGGAGCTGTTTTTT. Translating it yields CASSPSLNTGELFF. This chain connects TRBV3-1 (or the pseudogene TRBV3-2) to TRBJ2-2; D call uncertain. Germline lookup yields CDR1 LGHDT and CDR2 YNNKEL (reference sequence). The CDR3 is made up of 14 amino acids. The V end was cut by 4 bases, the J end by 2 bases, with 8 bases between.

This clone was observed a single time. The chain recombines TRBV7-3 with TRBJ2-1, with 8 bases that match TRBD1. V lost 4 bases to trimming and J lost 9 bases; unmatched junction nucleotides: 11. The CDR3 loop spans 15 amino acids. In germline, CDR1 is SGHTA, CDR2 FQGTGA. The CDR3 spells CASSSDRALRGEQFF. The CDR3 DNA reads TGTGCCAGCAGCTCGGACAGGGCCTTACGAGGTGAGCAGTTCTTC.

The chain carries TRBV7-2 and TRBJ2-1; a weak D match, TRBD1 (6 bases). The CDR3 length is 12 residues. The germline V and J ends were trimmed by 1 base and 12 bases, with 10 bases remaining between them. Germline assignment: CDR1 SGHTA and CDR2 FQGNSA. The CDR3 nucleotides are TGTGCCAGCAGCTTAGGGGACATAGGGCAGTTCTTC. Its translation: CASSLGDIGQFF.

V is TRBV7-2 and J is TRBJ1-1; 9 nucleotides match TRBD1. J was trimmed by 4 bases and V by 3 bases; bases with no gene match: 3. Looked up from germline, CDR1 is SGHTA and CDR2 is FQGNSA. The length of the CDR3 is 14 residues. This CDR3 is CASSLGQGSTEAFF. CDR3 coding DNA: TGTGCCAGCAGCTTGGGACAGGGAAGCACTGAAGCTTTCTTT.

CDR3 in amino acids: CASSLDSFRSGNTIYF. The DNA for the CDR3 is TGTGCCAGCAGCTTGGACAGCTTTCGCTCTGGAAACACCATATATTTT. The genes are TRBV28 and TRBJ1-3; weak D call: TRBD1 (6 bases). The V gene lost 6 bases and the J gene lost 0 bases, with 15 bases spanning the gap. Germline CDR1 is MDHEN and CDR2 is SYDVKM. The CDR3 totals 16 residues.

The chain employs TRBV3-1 (or the pseudogene TRBV3-2) and TRBJ2-1; D not certain. Germline lookup yields CDR1 LGHDT and CDR2 YNNKEL (reference sequence). Trimming took 0 bases from V and 12 from J, leaving 15 bases between them. There are 14 residues in the CDR3. The CDR3 region is CASSQDRASIAQFF. CDR3 bases: TGTGCCAGCAGCCAAGACCGCGCCTCGATCGCGCAGTTCTTC.

This chain joins TRBV5-8 and TRBJ2-7; the D gene is possibly TRBD1 (6 bases). V shed 5 bases and J shed 8 bases, with 20 bases lying between them. There are 14 residues in the CDR3. Germline CDR1 SGHTS, CDR2 YDEGEE. CDR3 DNA sequence: TGTGCCAGCAGGAGGTCTCAGGGGACCCTGCAGCAGTACTTC. Its translation is CASRRSQGTLQQYF.

The chain recombines TRBV5-4 with TRBJ1-1; 8 bases fit TRBD1. The V gene end was trimmed by 2 bases and the J gene end by 2 bases; junction bases not matched to a gene: 5. The germline CDR1 and CDR2 sequences are SGHNT and YYREEE (reference sequence). This CDR3 comprises 15 residues. CDR3 DNA: TGTGCCAGCAGCTTAACAGGGGGGTCAAACACTGAAGCTTTCTTT. Translation gives CASSLTGGSNTEAFF.

The chain combines TRBV7-2 with TRBJ1-6; D not resolved. V shed 4 bases and J shed 0 bases, with 10 bases lying between them. Germline assignment: CDR1 SGHTA and CDR2 FQGNSA. There are 16 residues in the CDR3. In DNA form, the CDR3 reads TGTGCCAGCAGCTCCGACTTTAGCTCCTATAATTCACCCCTCCACTTT. Amino acid sequence: CASSSDFSSYNSPLHF.

V usage is TRBV20-1 and J usage is TRBJ2-7; a possible D gene is TRBD1 (6 bases). Per the germline V gene, CDR1 is DFQATT and CDR2 is SNEGSKA (reference sequence). V was trimmed by 5 bases and J by 4 bases, leaving 6 bases between them. The CDR3 covers 10 residues. The CDR3 DNA reads TGCAGTGCTCAGGGGTACGAGCAGTACTTC. It translates to CSAQGYEQYF.

The chain is built from TRBV9 and TRBJ2-1; TRBD1 aligns across 8 bases. The germline V gene has CDR1 SGDLS and CDR2 YYNGEE. V gave up 0 bases and J gave up 2 bases; unmatched junction bases: 4. The CDR3 sequence is 16 residues long. This CDR3 reads CASSVGGTGTYNEQFF. The CDR3 DNA is TGTGCCAGCAGCGTAGGTGGGACAGGAACCTACAATGAGCAGTTCTTC.

V usage is TRBV2 and J usage is TRBJ2-1; TRBD2 agrees at 14 bases. The length of the CDR3 is 15 residues. V lost 5 bases to trimming and J lost 7 bases; unmatched junction nucleotides: 4. Per germline, CDR1 SNHLY and CDR2 FYNNEI. CDR3 loop: CASSRGLAGVNEQFF. For the CDR3, the DNA is TGTGCCAGCAGTAGGGGACTAGCGGGGGTAAATGAGCAGTTCTTC.

The CDR3 loop is CASSEWGAKNTEAFF. The CDR3 region has the DNA TGTGCCAGCAGTGAATGGGGGGCCAAGAACACTGAAGCTTTCTTT. The rearrangement links TRBV2 to TRBJ1-1; D is perhaps TRBD1 (6 bases). The CDR3 runs to 15 residues. V lost 2 bases, J lost 1 base, and 11 bases lay in between. Germline V lookup: CDR1 SNHLY, CDR2 FYNNEI.

This chain links TRBV20-1 with TRBJ1-2; perhaps TRBD1 as D (5 bases). From germline, CDR1 is DFQATT and CDR2 SNEGSKA (reference sequence). The V end lost 6 bases, the J end lost 5 bases, and 7 bases lay between the germline ends. This CDR3 has 10 amino acids. CDR3 region: CSAGAYGYTF. In DNA form, the CDR3 reads TGCAGTGCCGGGGCATATGGCTACACCTTC.

There are many counts of this clone. The V gene is TRBV4-1, the J gene TRBJ2-7; a possible D gene is TRBD2 (6 bases). V was pared by 3 bases and J by 6 bases, with 12 bases between. The V gene's germline CDR1 is MGHRA and CDR2 YSYEKL. The CDR3 extends over 13 amino acids. CDR3 sequence reads: CASSQEGYLEQYF. The CDR3 nucleotides read TGCGCCAGCAGCCAGGAGGGGTACCTCGAGCAGTACTTC.

The chain uses TRBV3-1 (or the pseudogene TRBV3-2) and TRBJ2-1; tentatively, D is TRBD1 (5 bases). With 0 bases removed from V and 1 base from J, the gap between germline ends came to 10 bases. This CDR3 region has 16 residues. Germline lookup yields CDR1 LGHDT and CDR2 YNNKEL (reference sequence). Here the CDR3 reads CASSQDGQGSYNEQFF. The CDR3 nucleotides read TGTGCCAGCAGCCAAGATGGTCAGGGTTCCTACAATGAGCAGTTCTTC.